A selection of T cell receptor beta chains follows, all from one sample in a study of PD-L1 blockade in urothelial cancer. Some clones are missing from TCRdb's copy, which holds only in-frame ones; the method was immunoSEQ multiplex PCR. The sample has 50,000 or so clones; around 84% are singletons. The sample in question was PBMCs, obtained around atezolizumab (anti-PD-L1) treatment. The receptors come from a man between 60 and 70 years old with urothelial cancer. The CDR3 runs from the conserved cysteine through the conserved F or W. D genes are given only for firm matches. Clone size is shown for a subset of rows, as once, few, many or a class of expanded clone.

J: TRBJ2-2
V: TRBV27
D: .
size: .
CDR3: CASSLYMNTGELFF
DNA: TGTGCCAGCAGTTTATATATGAACACCGGGGAGCTGTTTTTT

J: TRBJ1-1
V: TRBV6-1
D: .
size: .
CDR3: CASSGQGNTEAFF
DNA: TGTGCCAGCAGCGGGCAGGGGAACACTGAAGCTTTCTTT

J: TRBJ1-6
V: TRBV5-1
D: .
size: .
CDR3: CASSGQPNSPLHF
DNA: TGCGCCAGCAGTGGGCAGCCAAATTCACCCCTCCACTTT

J: TRBJ1-5
V: TRBV19
D: .
size: few
CDR3: CASGGYSNQPQHF
DNA: TGTGCCAGCGGAGGTTATAGCAATCAGCCCCAGCATTTT

J: TRBJ1-2
V: TRBV4-3
D: .
size: .
CDR3: CASSQLEGGYGYTF
DNA: TGCGCCAGCAGCCAATTGGAGGGCGGCTATGGCTACACCTTC

J: TRBJ2-7
V: TRBV5-6
D: TRBD1
size: .
CDR3: CASSSPDRAPTDF
DNA: TGTGCCAGCAGCTCACCGGACAGGGCCCCGACGGACTTC

J: TRBJ2-5
V: TRBV5-4
D: TRBD2
size: .
CDR3: CASSETSGGGQETQYF
DNA: TGTGCCAGCAGCGAGACTAGCGGGGGAGGGCAAGAGACCCAGTACTTC

J: TRBJ1-4
V: TRBV7-2
D: .
size: .
CDR3: CASTRAGSAGNEKLFF
DNA: TGTGCCAGCACCAGGGCGGGGTCGGCGGGTAATGAAAAACTGTTTTTT

J: TRBJ1-4
V: TRBV5-1
D: TRBD1
size: .
CDR3: CASSLDRGVGKLFF
DNA: TGCGCCAGCAGCTTGGACAGGGGAGTTGGAAAACTGTTTTTT

J: TRBJ1-5
V: TRBV7-6
D: .
size: .
CDR3: CASSPYDRFTSNQPQHF
DNA: TGTGCCAGCAGCCCATATGACAGGTTTACTAGCAATCAGCCCCAGCATTTT

J: TRBJ1-1
V: TRBV30
D: .
size: .
CDR3: CAWTRMNTEAFF
DNA: TGTGCCTGGACGAGAATGAACACTGAAGCTTTCTTT

J: TRBJ1-2
V: TRBV15
D: .
size: .
CDR3: CATSIIAGRDYGYTF
DNA: TGTGCCACCAGCATCATCGCGGGACGGGACTATGGCTACACCTTC

J: TRBJ2-1
V: TRBV2
D: TRBD2
size: .
CDR3: CASLLAGAYNEQFF
DNA: TGTGCCAGCCTACTAGCGGGAGCCTACAATGAGCAGTTCTTC

J: TRBJ2-2
V: TRBV5-1
D: TRBD1
size: once
CDR3: CASSYTGTANTGELFF
DNA: TGCGCCAGCAGTTATACCGGGACAGCGAACACCGGGGAGCTGTTTTTT

J: TRBJ2-5
V: TRBV30
D: .
size: .
CDR3: CAWSPGPRRGPQETQYF
DNA: TGTGCCTGGAGCCCTGGTCCGAGGAGAGGGCCACAAGAGACCCAGTACTTC

J: TRBJ1-1
V: TRBV28
D: .
size: .
CDR3: CASRLNTEAFF
DNA: TGTGCCAGCAGACTCAACACTGAAGCTTTCTTT

J: TRBJ2-1
V: TRBV7-6
D: .
size: .
CDR3: CASSLLRDDAYNEQFF
DNA: TGTGCCAGCAGCTTATTGCGGGACGACGCCTACAATGAGCAGTTCTTC

J: TRBJ2-5
V: TRBV5-1
D: .
size: .
CDR3: CASSLAGGTQETQYF
DNA: TGCGCCAGCAGCTTGGCTGGGGGGACTCAAGAGACCCAGTACTTC

J: TRBJ1-1
V: TRBV5-8
D: TRBD1
size: .
CDR3: CASSVRQGTEAFF
DNA: TGTGCCAGCAGCGTTCGACAGGGGACTGAAGCTTTCTTT

J: TRBJ1-2
V: TRBV5-8
D: TRBD1
size: .
CDR3: CASSLTDRDYGYTF
DNA: TGTGCCAGCAGCTTGACTGACAGGGACTATGGCTACACCTTC

J: TRBJ2-2
V: TRBV6-5
D: .
size: once
CDR3: CASKDGGNTGELFF
DNA: TGTGCCAGTAAGGACGGAGGTAACACCGGGGAGCTGTTTTTT

J: TRBJ2-1
V: TRBV15
D: TRBD1
size: .
CDR3: CATSSPRGRKNEQFF
DNA: TGTGCCACCAGCAGCCCCAGGGGGCGCAAGAATGAGCAGTTCTTC

J: TRBJ1-5
V: TRBV25-1
D: TRBD1
size: .
CDR3: CASSGGTGNQPQHF
DNA: TGTGCCAGCAGTGGCGGGACAGGCAATCAGCCCCAGCATTTT

J: TRBJ2-2
V: TRBV5-1
D: .
size: once
CDR3: CASSLDGRGNTGELFF
DNA: TGCGCCAGCAGCTTGGACGGGCGGGGGAACACCGGGGAGCTGTTTTTT

J: TRBJ1-6
V: TRBV11-2
D: .
size: few
CDR3: CASSLRQWNSPLHF
DNA: TGTGCCAGCAGCTTACGTCAGTGGAATTCACCCCTCCACTTT

J: TRBJ2-1
V: TRBV5-4
D: .
size: .
CDR3: CASSLSVKYNEQFF
DNA: TGTGCCAGCAGCTTGAGCGTGAAGTACAATGAGCAGTTCTTC

J: TRBJ2-7
V: TRBV7-8
D: .
size: .
CDR3: CAGGKTGLREQYF
DNA: TGTGCCGGAGGGAAGACAGGGTTGCGCGAGCAGTACTTC

J: TRBJ1-6
V: TRBV19
D: .
size: .
CDR3: CASRPTRDRTNYNSPLHF
DNA: TGTGCCAGTAGACCAACACGGGACCGGACTAACTATAATTCACCCCTCCACTTT

J: TRBJ1-5
V: TRBV19
D: TRBD1
size: few
CDR3: CASSIVEGAQPQHF
DNA: TGTGCCAGTAGTATAGTTGAGGGGGCTCAGCCCCAGCATTTT

J: TRBJ1-2
V: TRBV30
D: TRBD1
size: once
CDR3: CAWTPGQGLRVYGYTF
DNA: TGTGCCTGGACCCCAGGACAGGGGCTTAGAGTCTATGGCTACACCTTC

J: TRBJ2-5
V: TRBV6-5
D: .
size: few
CDR3: CASSSYRREETQYF
DNA: TGTGCCAGCAGTTCCTACAGGAGGGAAGAGACCCAGTACTTC

J: TRBJ1-6
V: TRBV7-2
D: TRBD1
size: .
CDR3: CASSVGQGHSPLHF
DNA: TGTGCCAGCAGCGTCGGACAGGGCCATTCACCCCTCCACTTT

J: TRBJ2-1
V: TRBV4-2
D: .
size: .
CDR3: CASSQVGTIQFF
DNA: TGTGCCAGCAGCCAAGTGGGGACAATCCAGTTCTTC

J: TRBJ2-7
V: TRBV27
D: .
size: once
CDR3: CASSLNFRGTYEQYF
DNA: TGTGCCAGCAGTTTAAACTTCAGGGGAACCTACGAGCAGTACTTC

J: TRBJ2-5
V: TRBV5-1
D: .
size: .
CDR3: CASRVAGAETQYF
DNA: TGCGCCAGCAGGGTAGCAGGGGCCGAGACCCAGTACTTC

J: TRBJ2-7
V: TRBV7-9
D: .
size: .
CDR3: CASSSSGTGTYEQYF
DNA: TGTGCCAGCAGCTCTTCCGGGACTGGCACCTACGAGCAGTACTTC

J: TRBJ1-4
V: TRBV5-4
D: .
size: .
CDR3: CASSRGGREGLANEKLFF
DNA: TGTGCCAGCAGCCGGGGGGGGAGGGAAGGATTGGCTAATGAAAAACTGTTTTTT